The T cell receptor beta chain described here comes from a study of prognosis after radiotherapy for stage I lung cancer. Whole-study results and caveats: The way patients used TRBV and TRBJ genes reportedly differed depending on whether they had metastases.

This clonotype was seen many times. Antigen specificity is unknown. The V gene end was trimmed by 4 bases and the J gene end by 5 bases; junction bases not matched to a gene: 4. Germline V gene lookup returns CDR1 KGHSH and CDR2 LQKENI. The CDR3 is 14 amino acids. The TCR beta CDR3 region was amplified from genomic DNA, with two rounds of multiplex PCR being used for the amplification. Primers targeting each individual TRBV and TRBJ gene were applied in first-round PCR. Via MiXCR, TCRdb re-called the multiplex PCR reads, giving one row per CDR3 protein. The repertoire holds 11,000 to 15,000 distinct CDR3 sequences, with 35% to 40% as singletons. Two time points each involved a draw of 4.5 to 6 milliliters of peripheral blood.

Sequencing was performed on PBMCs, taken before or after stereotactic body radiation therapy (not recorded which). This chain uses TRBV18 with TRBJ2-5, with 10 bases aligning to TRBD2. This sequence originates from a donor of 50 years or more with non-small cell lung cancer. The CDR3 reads CASSLLAGVETQYF. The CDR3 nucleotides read TGTGCCAGCTCACTCCTAGCGGGGGTTGAGACCCAGTACTTC. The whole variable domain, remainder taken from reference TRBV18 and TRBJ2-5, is NAGVMQNPRHLVRRRGQEARLRCSPMKGHSHVYWYRQLPEEGLKFMVYLQKENIIDESGMPKERFSAEFPKEGPSILRIQQVVRGDSAAYFCASSLLAGVETQYFGPGTRLLVL.